Below are 27 T cell receptor beta chains sequenced from a single sample in a study of cytomegalovirus exposure and HLA in healthy donors (dated by TCRdb to the late 2010s). Library method: the immunoSEQ multiplex PCR assay. The multiplex PCR relied on a mix of 60 forward primers for TCR Vbeta segments and 13 reverse primers for TCR Jbeta segments. This immuneACCESS table, as held by TCRdb, lists in-frame sequences with V and J called but not all clones. Of the missing ones, under half trace to an unresolved V gene in checked studies; the others have no known cause. The table for this sample shows approximately 30,000 clones. The biggest ten clones account for over 4% of the sample. Sequenced sample: PBMCs. These receptors all stem from a woman aged 40-49 years in good health and CMV-seropositive.

The chain is built from TRBV18 and TRBJ2-6; perhaps TRBD1 as D (7 bases). Germline V gene sequence: CDR1 KGHSH, CDR2 LQKENI. The V and J ends lost 6 bases and 0 bases respectively, with 18 bases between them. The CDR3 extends over 18 amino acids. CDR3 region: CASSAGGQLSSGANVLTF. The CDR3 region has the DNA TGTGCCAGCTCGGCCGGGGGACAGCTGAGCTCTGGGGCCAACGTCCTGACTTTC.

V is TRBV7-9 and J is TRBJ1-5; no clear D gene. There are 14 residues in the CDR3. Trimming removed 0 bases at V and 4 bases at J, with 7 bases between. The germline CDR1 and CDR2 sequences are SEHNR and FQNEAQ (reference sequence). CDR3 sequence: CASSLAGGNQPQHF. The CDR3 coding sequence is TGTGCCAGCAGCTTAGCGGGAGGGAATCAGCCCCAGCATTTT.

The J gene is TRBJ2-5, the V gene TRBV5-6, with 8 bases identical to TRBD2. Per germline, CDR1 SGHDT and CDR2 YYEEEE. J was trimmed by 1 base and V by 1 base; bases with no gene match: 15. This CDR3 has 19 amino acids. Here the CDR3 reads CASSLRAGALLGAQETQYF. The CDR3 region has the DNA TGTGCCAGCAGCTTGCGAGCGGGAGCCCTCCTAGGGGCCCAAGAGACCCAGTACTTC. The full variable domain, with the rest looked up from reference TRBV5-6 and TRBJ2-5, is DAGVTQSPTHLIKTRGQQVTLRCSPKSGHDTVSWYQQALGQGPQFIFQYYEEEERQRGNFPDRFSGHQFPNYSSELNVNALLLGDSALYLCASSLRAGALLGAQETQYFGPGTRLLVL.

J is TRBJ2-7 and V is TRBV27; possible D gene TRBD2, 6 bases. The CDR3 consists of 13 residues. Germline CDR1 reads MNHEY; CDR2 reads SMNVEV (reference sequence). Trimming removed 4 bases from V and 2 bases from J, with 9 bases in between. The CDR3 bases are TGTGCCAGCAGTTCCGGGGAGGCCTACGAGCAGTACTTC. It yields the protein CASSSGEAYEQYF.

The rearrangement joins TRBV28 to TRBJ2-1, with D possibly TRBD1 on 7 matching bases. With 7 bases removed from V and 4 bases from J, the gap between germline ends came to 11 bases. Germline lookup yields CDR1 MDHEN and CDR2 SYDVKM. The CDR3 runs 13 residues. The CDR3 protein is CASTAGQYNEQFF. CDR3 in DNA: TGTGCCAGCACTGCGGGACAGTACAATGAGCAGTTCTTC.

This chain connects TRBV7-9 to TRBJ2-1; 10 positions agree with TRBD2. V trimming: 1 base; J trimming: 4 bases; junction bases outside the gene matches: 4. Per germline, CDR1 SEHNR and CDR2 FQNEAQ (reference sequence). The length of the CDR3 is 16 residues. The CDR3 spells CASSLGGLAEYNEQFF. As DNA, the CDR3 is TGTGCCAGCAGCTTAGGCGGACTAGCGGAGTACAATGAGCAGTTCTTC.

The chain joins TRBV7-9 to TRBJ2-3; D is perhaps TRBD2 (6 bases). Germline values: CDR1 SEHNR, CDR2 FQNEAQ (reference sequence). This CDR3 spans 15 amino acids. Trimming pared 7 bases from V and 1 base from J, leaving 15 bases between. Written as DNA, the CDR3 is TGTGCCAGCACCACCACCTTAGCGGGCACAGATACGCAGTATTTT. Translating it yields CASTTTLAGTDTQYF.

V usage is TRBV6-1 and J usage is TRBJ2-1; D possibly corresponds to TRBD1 (6 bases). Trimming pared 7 bases from V and 4 bases from J, leaving 11 bases between. CDR1 MNHNS and CDR2 SASEGT come from the germline V gene. There are 13 residues in the CDR3. CDR3 bases: TGTGCCAGCACCCCAAGGGGGTACAATGAGCAGTTCTTC. It specifies CASTPRGYNEQFF.

This rearrangement joins TRBV6-6 to TRBJ1-3; TRBD1 matches 9 bases. V lost 6 bases to trimming and J lost 5 bases; unmatched junction nucleotides: 11. From germline, CDR1 is MNHNY and CDR2 SVGAGI (reference sequence). The length of the CDR3 is 16 residues. CDR3 bases: TGTGCCAGCAGCCCCGTTGTGGACAGGGGTAGAAACACCATATATTTT. It encodes CASSPVVDRGRNTIYF.

The chain is built from TRBV7-3 and TRBJ1-1, with 8 bases matching TRBD1. Germline V gene data show CDR1 as SGHTA and CDR2 as FQGTGA. The CDR3 has 13 residues. V lost 4 bases, J lost 6 bases, and 4 bases stayed unmatched. The CDR3: CASSWDRKSEAFF. The CDR3 coding sequence is TGTGCCAGCAGCTGGGACAGGAAATCTGAAGCTTTCTTT.

The chain recombines TRBV5-1 with TRBJ1-1; 10 bases line up with TRBD1. V was pared by 2 bases and J by 10 bases, with 5 bases of the junction left unmatched. This CDR3 has 13 residues. Germline CDR1 reads SGHRS; CDR2 reads YFSETQ. In nucleotides, the CDR3 is TGCGCCAGCAGCTTAGGGACAGGGGAAGTAGCTTTCTTT. This sequence encodes CASSLGTGEVAFF.

This rearrangement joins TRBV30 to TRBJ2-5, with 9 bases matching TRBD1. Near its end, the DNA agrees better with TRBJ2-7, so the J call may be wrong. Per the germline V gene, CDR1 is GTSNPN and CDR2 is SVGIG (reference sequence). This CDR3 has 15 amino acids. CDR3 protein: CAWSVPGTGSYEQYF. The DNA for the CDR3 is TGTGCCTGGAGTGTCCCCGGGACAGGGTCCTACGAGCAGTACTTC.

This chain uses TRBV4-2 with TRBJ1-2; a possible D gene is TRBD1 (5 bases). The CDR3 covers 14 residues. CDR1 is LGHNA and CDR2 is YNFKEQ in the germline V gene. Trimming stripped 1 base from V and 4 bases from J, with 10 bases between. The CDR3 region has the DNA TGTGCCAGCAGCCAAGCTATAGGGGCCTATGGCTACACCTTC. Protein: CASSQAIGAYGYTF.

The gene calls are TRBV4-2 and TRBJ1-1; TRBD1 matches 12 bases. V was pared by 0 bases and J by 10 bases, with 6 bases of the junction left unmatched. This CDR3 is 15 amino acids long. The germline V gene encodes CDR1 LGHNA and CDR2 YNFKEQ. The CDR3 protein is CASSQDGDRGLLAFF. The CDR3, as DNA: TGTGCCAGCAGCCAAGATGGGGACAGGGGGCTCCTAGCTTTCTTT.

This rearrangement joins TRBV7-2 to TRBJ2-1, with D perhaps TRBD2 (6 bases). This CDR3 has 16 amino acids. Per germline, CDR1 SGHTA and CDR2 FQGNSA. The V gene lost 5 bases and the J gene lost 6 bases, with 20 bases spanning the gap. The CDR3 DNA reads TGTGCCAGCAGCGGATTAGGACTACGGATTAGCAATGAGCAGTTCTTC. Protein: CASSGLGLRISNEQFF. Looking up the rest from reference TRBV7-2 and TRBJ2-1 gives the full variable domain: GAGVSQSPSNKVTEKGKDVELRCDPISGHTALYWYRQSLGQGLEFLIYFQGNSAPDKSGLPSDRFSAERTGGSVSTLTIQRTQQEDSAVYLCASSGLGLRISNEQFFGPGTRLTVL.

This rearrangement joins TRBV7-2 to TRBJ2-1; 8 positions agree with TRBD2. Germline CDR1 SGHTA, CDR2 FQGNSA. J lost 10 bases, V lost 3 bases, and 11 bases had no gene match. CDR3 length: 15 amino acids. CDR3 sequence: CASSLAGRGGGEQFF. The CDR3 DNA follows: TGTGCCAGCAGCTTGGCCGGGAGGGGAGGTGGGGAGCAGTTCTTC.

The chain joins TRBV7-2 to TRBJ2-3; TRBD2 might be the D (6 bases). The CDR3 is 17 amino acids. Germline values: CDR1 SGHTA, CDR2 FQGNSA. V was shortened by 4 bases and J by 0 bases, with 17 bases between the two germline ends. The CDR3 DNA is TGTGCCAGCAGCTACGGGAGTCGAACCCGTAGCACAGATACGCAGTATTTT. This encodes CASSYGSRTRSTDTQYF.

Comments on this clone: One end of the junction fails to match germline, which may point to a read error. The chain links TRBV6-6 to TRBJ1-1; no definite D call. Germline V gene lookup returns CDR1 MNHNY and CDR2 SVGAGI (reference sequence). The CDR3 extends over 12 amino acids. The CDR3 protein is CASSYWVNSQDF. The CDR3 DNA sequence: TGTGCCAGCAGTTACTGGGTGAACAGCCAGGACTTT.

This chain links TRBV7-3 with TRBJ2-1; TRBD2 is a possible D gene (6 bases). Germline loops: CDR1 SGHTA, CDR2 FQGTGA. V lost 5 bases and J 0 bases, leaving 17 bases between the germline ends. The length of the CDR3 is 17 residues. CDR3 in DNA: TGTGCCAGCAGCGCCGTGAGGACTACCTCCTCCTACAATGAGCAGTTCTTC. Protein sequence: CASSAVRTTSSYNEQFF.

V usage is TRBV5-1 and J usage is TRBJ2-4, with TRBD1 matching over 9 bases. V trimming: 0 bases; J trimming: 5 bases; junction bases outside the gene matches: 0. Germline loops: CDR1 SGHRS, CDR2 YFSETQ. CDR3 length equals 14 residues. CDR3 sequence reads: CASSLGTGENIQYF. CDR3 nucleotides: TGCGCCAGCAGCTTGGGGACAGGGGAAAACATTCAGTACTTC.

The chain is built from TRBV30 and TRBJ2-7; TRBD2 matches 10 bases. This CDR3 contains 13 residues. V dropped 5 bases and J dropped 2; count of bases not matched to a gene: 3. Germline V lookup: CDR1 GTSNPN, CDR2 SVGIG (reference sequence). The CDR3 DNA reads TGTGCCTGGGGACTAGCGGCCACCTACGAGCAGTACTTC. Protein product: CAWGLAATYEQYF.

The CDR3 DNA is TGTGCCAGCAGCCCCGCGAGGGGGGGCTTATCCTACGAGCAGTACTTC. It is translated as CASSPARGGLSYEQYF. The J gene is TRBJ2-5, the V gene TRBV14; D possibly corresponds to TRBD2 (7 bases). The DNA end is a closer match to TRBJ2-7, so the J assignment may be wrong. This CDR3 contains 16 residues. The germline V gene encodes CDR1 SGHDN and CDR2 FVKESK.

The rearrangement joins TRBV30 to TRBJ2-7; 10 nucleotides align to TRBD2. Germline assignment: CDR1 GTSNPN and CDR2 SVGIG (reference sequence). With V trimmed by 5 bases and J by 3 bases, 7 bases remained unmatched. The CDR3 is 14 residues long. The DNA of the CDR3 is TGTGCCTGGGGCTCTAGCGGGAGCTACTACGAGCAGTACTTC. The encoded protein is CAWGSSGSYYEQYF.

The gene calls are TRBV27 and TRBJ2-7; no clear D gene. The CDR3 consists of 13 residues. Trimming pared 3 bases from V and 4 bases from J, leaving 10 bases between. Looked up from germline, CDR1 is MNHEY and CDR2 is SMNVEV (reference sequence). The CDR3 DNA sequence: TGTGCCAGCAGTTTGGATGTGGAGTACGAGCAGTACTTC. Residues: CASSLDVEYEQYF.

For the CDR3, the DNA is TGTGCCTCCTTCGACCGGGGGGGGGCCTACGAGCAGTACTTC. It yields the protein CASFDRGGAYEQYF. The rearrangement links TRBV28 to TRBJ2-7; 8 bases align to TRBD2. V was clipped by 11 bases and J by 2 bases; unmatched bases: 11. The CDR3 covers 14 residues. CDR1 and CDR2 from the germline V gene are MDHEN and SYDVKM.

CDR3 sequence: CSAPLRNTQYF. CDR3 bases: TGCAGTGCTCCCCTCAGAAATACGCAGTATTTT. The chain employs TRBV20-1 and TRBJ2-3; D is undetermined. The germline CDR1 and CDR2 sequences are DFQATT and SNEGSKA (reference sequence). The ends were cut back, 5 bases at V and 7 bases at J, with 10 bases in the middle. The CDR3 has 11 amino acids.

The genes are TRBV7-9 and TRBJ2-7; D perhaps matches TRBD2 (5 bases). Germline CDR1 SEHNR, CDR2 FQNEAQ (reference sequence). V lost 5 bases, J lost 3 bases, and 17 bases lay in between. The CDR3 consists of 15 residues. This chain's CDR3 is CASSPRTGINYEQYF. CDR3 DNA sequence: TGTGCCAGCAGCCCCCGTACCGGGATTAACTACGAGCAGTACTTC.